This T cell receptor (beta chain) originates from a study of vaccination effects on CD4 cells after COVID-19. Germline lookup yields CDR1 SGDLS and CDR2 YYNGEE. The CDR3 sequence is 15 residues long. The trim removed 0 bases at V and 5 bases at J, leaving 4 bases unmatched. Sequencing followed a ViraFEST assay step that expanded antigen-specific CD4+ T cells with viral peptide pools. Once cultured for roughly 10 days, the cells underwent separation to obtain CD4+ T cells. All vaccine recipients tested negative for nucleocapsid antibodies and had never contracted SARS-CoV-2 infection. A remark on this clone: Its target is unknown.

Overall study findings and caveats: Late in the post-vaccination period, infection-induced and vaccine-induced clones underwent marked clonal contraction.

The data were produced by immunoSEQ multiplex PCR, yet TCRdb's version contains in-frame clones alone and is incomplete. This sample has about 43,000 clones, with just over 75% found just once. The sequence came from a human donor who received a COVID-19 vaccine. The specimen was CD4+ T cells from PBMCs cultured with SARS-CoV-2 spike peptides, collected before COVID-19 vaccination. V gene TRBV9 combines with J gene TRBJ1-5; 8 positions agree with TRBD1. The CDR3 protein is CASSVGQGADQPQHF. Here the CDR3 DNA reads TGTGCCAGCAGCGTAGGCCAGGGGGCGGATCAGCCCCAGCATTTT.